The rows below give T cell receptor beta chains drawn from one sample of a study of T cell changes during pregnancy in multiple sclerosis. Repertoires were generated with immunoSEQ multiplex PCR, while TCRdb's copy carries only in-frame clones and drops some. The sample has under 80,000 clones; roughly 92% are singletons. Here the sequenced sample was peripheral blood, taken before pregnancy. These receptors came from a female donor with multiple sclerosis, enrolled in a pregnancy study. Each CDR3 is given with its conserved first and last residue. D genes are given only for firm matches.

j_call | cdr3_length | v_call | d_call | cdr3_nt | cdr3_aa
TRBJ1-1 | 15 | TRBV6-6 | - | TGTGCCAGCAGTTACTCGAAAAACATGAACACTGAAGCTTTCTTT | CASSYSKNMNTEAFF
TRBJ1-1 | 13 | TRBV18 | - | TGTGCCAGCTCACCTTTCGGGAACACTGAAGCTTTCTTT | CASSPFGNTEAFF
TRBJ2-7 | 17 | TRBV18 | TRBD2 | TGTGCCAGCTCACCACCGGGACTAGCGGGAACGACCTACGAGCAGTACTTC | CASSPPGLAGTTYEQYF
TRBJ2-1 | 15 | TRBV11-2 | - | TGTGCCAGCAGCTTAAGTGGCGGCTTAGGGGCTGAGCAGTTCTTC | CASSLSGGLGAEQFF
TRBJ2-4 | 14 | TRBV5-6 | - | TGTGCCAGCAGCCGTGCGGGGGCCCAAAACATTCAGTACTTC | CASSRAGAQNIQYF
TRBJ2-1 | 13 | TRBV4-2 | - | TGTGCCAGCAGCCAAGGCGCGCAACTAAGGAAATTCTTC | CASSQGAQLRKFF
TRBJ1-1 | 17 | TRBV7-2 | - | TGTGCCAGCAGCGAATACATGAAGCAGGGGTCTAACACTGAAGCTTTCTTT | CASSEYMKQGSNTEAFF
TRBJ2-1 | 16 | TRBV6-5 | TRBD2 | TGTGCCAGCAGTTACTCGCCAGCGGGAGAAGGGGTTGAGCAGTTCTTC | CASSYSPAGEGVEQFF
TRBJ2-7 | 16 | TRBV19 | TRBD1 | TGTGCCAGTAGTATAGCCCTCGGGACAGAGTCCTACGAGCAGTACTTC | CASSIALGTESYEQYF
TRBJ2-3 | 15 | TRBV6-6 | TRBD1 | TGTGCCAGCAGGGCAAGGGACAGGGACACAGATACGCAGTATTTT | CASRARDRDTDTQYF
TRBJ2-7 | 13 | TRBV12-5 | TRBD2 | TGTGCTAGTGGTATAGCGGGAGATCACGAGCAGTACTTC | CASGIAGDHEQYF